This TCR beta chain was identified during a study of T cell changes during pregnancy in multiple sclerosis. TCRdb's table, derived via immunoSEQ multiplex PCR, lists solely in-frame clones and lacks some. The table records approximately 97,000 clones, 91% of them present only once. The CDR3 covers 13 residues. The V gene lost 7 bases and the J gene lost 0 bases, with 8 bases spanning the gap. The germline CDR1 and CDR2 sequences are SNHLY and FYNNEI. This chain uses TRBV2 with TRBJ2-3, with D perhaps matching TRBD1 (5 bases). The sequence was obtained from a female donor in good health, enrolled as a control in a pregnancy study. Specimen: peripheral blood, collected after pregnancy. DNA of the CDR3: TGTGCCAGCACTCAGGGTAGCACAGATACGCAGTATTTT. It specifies CASTQGSTDTQYF. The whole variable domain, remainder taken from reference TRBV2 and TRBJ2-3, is EPEVTQTPSHQVTQMGQEVILRCVPISNHLYFYWYRQILGQKVEFLVSFYNNEISEKSEIFDDQFSVERPDGSNFTLKIRSTKLEDSAMYFCASTQGSTDTQYFGPGTRLTVL.